Following are 22 T cell receptor beta chains from one sample sequenced in a study of blood T cell repertoires in COVID-19 (dated by TCRdb to about 2020). Library preparation was by the immunoSEQ multiplex PCR assay. TCRdb obtained this table from immuneACCESS and retained in-frame rearrangements with V and J assigned. These tables miss some clones; where compared with another copy, unresolved V genes account for less than half of the shortfall, and the remainder is unexplained. The sample data list approximately 300,000 clones, and roughly nine tenths of these were observed just once. Around 6.6% of the sample is in the top ten clones. The source material was peripheral blood. The receptors come from a man younger than 35 who had recovered from COVID-19.

The genes are TRBV5-1 and TRBJ2-1; 10 bases are shared with TRBD2. The CDR3 runs to 17 residues. J was trimmed by 7 bases and V by 3 bases; bases with no gene match: 13. Germline V gene lookup returns CDR1 SGHRS and CDR2 YFSETQ. As DNA, the CDR3 is TGCGCCAGCAGCTCATCCCTAGCGGGGGTGTCGAGAAATGAGCAGTTCTTC. This codes for CASSSSLAGVSRNEQFF.

This chain uses TRBV5-1 with TRBJ2-3, with D possibly matching TRBD1 (6 bases). Germline V gene lookup returns CDR1 SGHRS and CDR2 YFSETQ. There are 15 residues in the CDR3. V was pared by 0 bases and J by 5 bases, with 13 bases between. CDR3 in amino acids: CASSLEGEWVDTQYF. Here the CDR3 DNA reads TGCGCCAGCAGCTTGGAGGGGGAGTGGGTAGATACGCAGTATTTT. Based on the CDR3 plus reference TRBV5-1 and TRBJ2-3, the full variable domain is KAGVTQTPRYLIKTRGQQVTLSCSPISGHRSVSWYQQTPGQGLQFLFEYFSETQRNKGNFPGRFSGRQFSNSRSEMNVSTLELGDSALYLCASSLEGEWVDTQYFGPGTRLTVL.

This clone has a single count. This chain links TRBV14 with TRBJ2-7; possible D gene TRBD2, 6 bases. This CDR3 region has 15 residues. With 1 base removed from V and 5 bases from J, the gap between germline ends came to 15 bases. The germline gives CDR1 SGHDN, CDR2 FVKESK. The CDR3 loop is CASSQVPQGLHEQYF. CDR3 in DNA: TGTGCCAGCAGCCAAGTTCCCCAGGGACTCCACGAGCAGTACTTC.

The chain carries TRBV5-1 and TRBJ2-1; 7 bases match TRBD1. This CDR3 is built from 15 residues. The V segment lost 3 bases and the J segment 6 bases; nucleotides outside the gene matches: 9. Germline V gene lookup returns CDR1 SGHRS and CDR2 YFSETQ. The DNA of the CDR3 is TGCGCCAGCAGCTCGTCGACAGGGAGCCGCAATGAGCAGTTCTTC. Encoded protein: CASSSSTGSRNEQFF.

The V gene is TRBV19, the J gene TRBJ1-1; TRBD1 matches 8 bases. Unmatched junction bases numbered 15, after V lost 1 base and J lost 2 bases. Germline loops: CDR1 LNHDA, CDR2 SQIVND (reference sequence). This CDR3 contains 19 residues. CDR3 coding DNA: TGTGCCAGTAGTATAGCCACAGCCAGGGGGCAAGTTGTTAACACTGAAGCTTTCTTT. Translating gives CASSIATARGQVVNTEAFF.

This clone was counted a single time. The rearrangement uses TRBV19 and TRBJ1-2, with 9 bases fitting TRBD1. Germline V gene lookup returns CDR1 LNHDA and CDR2 SQIVND (reference sequence). V lost 8 bases and J lost 4; bases outside the gene matches: 8. This CDR3 region has 14 residues. CDR3 DNA sequence: TGTGCCAGTGGGGGACAGGGAAGGGGCTATGGCTACACCTTC. Translated, it gives CASGGQGRGYGYTF.

This clone has a single count. The chain combines TRBV30 with TRBJ2-7; D is undetermined. The CDR3 loop spans 13 amino acids. Trimming shortened V by 3 bases and J by 6 bases, and 15 bases separated the two germline ends. The germline V gene has CDR1 GTSNPN and CDR2 SVGIG (reference sequence). The CDR3 here is CAWSVVQTGEQYF. The CDR3 DNA follows: TGTGCCTGGAGCGTGGTACAGACCGGCGAGCAGTACTTC.

This clone is a singleton in its sample. The V gene is TRBV3-1 (or the pseudogene TRBV3-2), the J gene TRBJ2-7, with 7 bases matching TRBD2. In germline, CDR1 is LGHDT, CDR2 YNNKEL (reference sequence). With 0 bases clipped from V and 4 bases from J, the junction kept 9 bases outside the gene matches. This CDR3 is 16 amino acids long. CDR3 amino acids: CASSQDAVAGLYEQYF. The CDR3 region has the DNA TGTGCCAGCAGCCAAGATGCAGTAGCGGGCCTATACGAGCAGTACTTC.

This clone showed up just once. The chain recombines TRBV28 with TRBJ2-7, with D unresolved. The V end lost 6 bases, the J end lost 3 bases, and 15 bases lay between the germline ends. The CDR3 spans 14 residues. The germline gives CDR1 MDHEN, CDR2 SYDVKM. The CDR3 region is CASSLWPSGYEQYF. The CDR3 bases are TGTGCCAGCAGCCTCTGGCCCAGTGGCTACGAGCAGTACTTC.

The chain carries TRBV10-3 and TRBJ1-2; weak D call: TRBD1 (5 bases). This CDR3 comprises 12 residues. Trimming removed 7 bases from V and 6 bases from J, with 12 bases in between. Germline-derived CDR1 and CDR2 are ENHRY and SYGVKD. In DNA, the CDR3 is TGTGCCATCACCCCCACAGGAGATGGCTACACCTTC. It translates to CAITPTGDGYTF.

The chain joins TRBV11-1 to TRBJ2-7, with D possibly matching TRBD2 (6 bases). CDR1 is SGHAT and CDR2 is FQDESV in the germline V gene (reference sequence). The CDR3 spans 13 residues. Between the trimmed V and J ends, which lost 5 bases and 2 bases, there was a span of 10 bases. CDR3: CASSGRTPYEQYF. DNA of the CDR3: TGTGCCAGCAGCGGGAGGACTCCCTACGAGCAGTACTTC.

This sequence joins TRBV5-1 and TRBJ1-2; 11 bases are shared with TRBD1. This CDR3 is 14 amino acids long. CDR1 is SGHRS and CDR2 is YFSETQ in the germline V gene. V lost 4 bases, J lost 8 bases, and 7 bases stayed unmatched. The CDR3 region has the DNA TGCGCCAGCAGCCCGGGACAGGGGGGCGGGGGCTACACCTTC. As protein: CASSPGQGGGGYTF.

The CDR3 DNA reads TGTGCCAGCAGCGTAGGTCTAGCGGGAGGTAGGGATGAGCAGTTCTTC. This codes for CASSVGLAGGRDEQFF. The V gene is TRBV9, the J gene TRBJ2-1; 11 bases line up with TRBD2. The CDR3 totals 16 residues. V gave up 0 bases and J gave up 8 bases; unmatched junction bases: 7. Germline V gives CDR1 SGDLS, CDR2 YYNGEE.

In this sample, this clone turned up once. The chain combines TRBV4-3 with TRBJ1-4, with D perhaps TRBD1 (5 bases). The V gene's germline CDR1 is LGHNA and CDR2 YSLEER. The CDR3 loop spans 16 amino acids. V lost 0 bases to trimming and J lost 3 bases, with 11 bases between them. The CDR3 spells CASSQDPTGSNEKLFF. The CDR3 region has the DNA TGCGCCAGCAGCCAAGATCCCACAGGTTCTAATGAAAAACTGTTTTTT.

The chain couples TRBV19 to TRBJ2-1, with 7 bases that match TRBD2. J gave up 0 bases and V 5 bases, and 7 bases lay outside the gene matches. Germline V CDR1 and CDR2: LNHDA, SQIVND (reference sequence). The CDR3 consists of 16 residues. Written as DNA, the CDR3 is TGTGCCAGTAGTTCCCAAGCGGGAAGCTCCTACAATGAGCAGTTCTTC. Its translation is CASSSQAGSSYNEQFF.

V and J are TRBV4-1 and TRBJ2-7; the match to TRBD1 covers 10 bases. This CDR3 spans 14 amino acids. The germline CDR1 and CDR2 sequences are MGHRA and YSYEKL. The V segment lost 3 bases and the J segment 4 bases; nucleotides outside the gene matches: 3. The CDR3 spells CASSHSDRGYEQYF. As DNA, the CDR3 is TGCGCCAGCAGCCACTCGGACAGGGGGTACGAGCAGTACTTC.

The chain carries TRBV3-1 (or the pseudogene TRBV3-2) and TRBJ1-2; D gene uncertain. This CDR3 comprises 14 residues. Germline values: CDR1 LGHDT, CDR2 YNNKEL (reference sequence). Trimming stripped 1 base from V and 8 bases from J, with 14 bases between. The CDR3 DNA reads TGTGCCAGCAGCCAAGCGCCGACTTCAACCGGCTACACCTTC. Protein product: CASSQAPTSTGYTF.

This rearrangement joins TRBV11-2 to TRBJ2-5; D may be TRBD1 (6 bases). V was shortened by 5 bases and J by 0 bases, with 19 bases between the two germline ends. In germline, CDR1 is SGHAT, CDR2 FQNNGV. This CDR3 has 17 amino acids. The DNA of the CDR3 is TGTGCCAGCAGCACCTTCCCTCGGGACACCCACCAAGAGACCCAGTACTTC. Translation: CASSTFPRDTHQETQYF.

The V gene is TRBV27, the J gene TRBJ1-1; the match to TRBD1 covers 10 bases. The CDR3 has 18 amino acids. Germline CDR1 and CDR2: MNHEY and SMNVEV (reference sequence). V lost 5 bases, J lost 0 bases, and 12 bases stayed unmatched. CDR3 sequence reads: CASSAWTGGGLMNTEAFF. As DNA, the CDR3 is TGTGCCAGCAGTGCTTGGACAGGGGGAGGTCTCATGAACACTGAAGCTTTCTTT.

The chain carries TRBV2 and TRBJ1-5, with D perhaps TRBD1 (6 bases). This CDR3 is built from 13 residues. Trimming left V 8 bases short and J 3 bases short, with 11 bases between. Germline CDR1 and CDR2: SNHLY and FYNNEI. CDR3 DNA: TGTGCCAGCGGTCAGGGGAACAATCAGCCCCAGCATTTT. Its translation: CASGQGNNQPQHF.

This chain joins TRBV5-4 and TRBJ2-1; 8 bases are shared with TRBD1. Germline CDR1 is SGHNT and CDR2 is YYREEE (reference sequence). Trimming cost V 4 bases and J 0 bases; bases outside gene matches: 3. CDR3 size: 15 residues. The CDR3 here is CASSLTGASYNEQFF. Here the CDR3 DNA reads TGTGCCAGCAGCCTGACAGGGGCCTCCTACAATGAGCAGTTCTTC.

The chain links TRBV6-1 to TRBJ2-7; TRBD2 aligns across 10 bases. The CDR3 totals 17 residues. CDR1 MNHNS and CDR2 SASEGT come from the germline V gene. The V and J ends lost 2 bases and 3 bases, in that order; junction bases with no gene match: 10. The CDR3 loop is CASSEPLAGDRYYEQYF. The CDR3 nucleotides are TGTGCCAGCAGTGAACCCCTAGCGGGAGACCGTTACTACGAGCAGTACTTC.